This entry lists 21 T cell receptor beta chains sequenced from one sample in a study of shared clonotypes between healthy human individuals. TCRdb's table, derived via immunoSEQ multiplex PCR, lists solely in-frame clones and lacks some. The sample has millions of clones, about 95% seen once; the top ten hold about 1.1%. Terminally differentiated effector memory CD45RA+ cells were excluded by CCR7 positive selection of CD45RO-negative cells. Source material: naive CD8+ T cells sorted from blood. Receptors were obtained from a man aged 18 to 30 in good health.

The chain is built from TRBV7-9 and TRBJ2-3, with unresolved D. Per germline, CDR1 SEHNR and CDR2 FQNEAQ (reference sequence). The CDR3 contains 15 residues. The V end lost 5 bases, the J end lost 0 bases, and 12 bases lay between the germline ends. CDR3 amino acids: CASSPSQLSTDTQYF. In nucleotides, the CDR3 is TGTGCCAGCAGCCCCTCACAGTTAAGCACAGATACGCAGTATTTT.

This chain connects TRBV12-1 to TRBJ2-3; the DNA was not compared with TRBD2, the D call given in the table. TRBV12-1 is labeled a pseudogene. The CDR3 runs to 20 residues. CDR3 protein: CASSVCGTSASMAVADTQYF. The CDR3 DNA sequence: TGTGCCAGCAGCGTGTGTGGGACTAGCGCCAGTATGGCGGTTGCAGATACGCAGTATTTT.

The rearrangement uses TRBV5-1 and TRBJ2-7; 10 bases fit TRBD1. J gave up 3 bases and V 1 base, and 7 bases lay outside the gene matches. The CDR3 has 16 residues. The germline V gene encodes CDR1 SGHRS and CDR2 YFSETQ. CDR3 bases: TGCGCCAGCAGCTTGAGGGGGACAGGGGACCTCTACGAGCAGTACTTC. Translating it yields CASSLRGTGDLYEQYF.

The chain links TRBV19 to TRBJ2-3, with unresolved D. This CDR3 region has 13 residues. The V gene lost 2 bases and the J gene lost 0 bases, with 3 bases spanning the gap. The germline V gene encodes CDR1 LNHDA and CDR2 SQIVND (reference sequence). The CDR3 reads CASSIKSTDTQYF. DNA of the CDR3: TGTGCCAGTAGTATAAAAAGCACAGATACGCAGTATTTT. The entire variable domain, with the rest obtained from reference TRBV19 and TRBJ2-3, is as follows: DGGITQSPKYLFRKEGQNVTLSCEQNLNHDAMYWYRQDPGQGLRLIYYSQIVNDFQKGDIAEGYSVSREKKESFPLTVTSAQKNPTAFYLCASSIKSTDTQYFGPGTRLTVL.

V gene TRBV7-9 combines with J gene TRBJ2-7, with 7 bases that match TRBD1. CDR1 and CDR2 from the germline V gene are SEHNR and FQNEAQ (reference sequence). Trimming at V came to 5 bases and at J to 3 bases, leaving 13 bases not matched to a gene. The CDR3 covers 16 residues. The CDR3, as DNA: TGTGCCAGCAGCACATATCCCGGGACAGACGACTACGAGCAGTACTTC. It codes for CASSTYPGTDDYEQYF.

Comments on this clone: One junction end disagrees with the germline gene, perhaps due to a read error. The chain carries TRBV7-7 and TRBJ2-5; D is ambiguous. The CDR3 is made up of 12 amino acids. Looked up from germline, CDR1 is SSHAT and CDR2 is FNYEAQ (reference sequence). The CDR3 loop is CASSFRQETQYF. CDR3 nucleotide sequence: TGTGCTAGCAGCTTTCGCCAAGAGACCCAGTACTTC.

The chain uses TRBV6-5 and TRBJ2-1; TRBD1 agrees at 7 bases. The length of the CDR3 is 16 residues. Trimming cost V 4 bases and J 0 bases; bases outside gene matches: 6. The germline V gene has CDR1 MNHEY and CDR2 SVGAGI. CDR3: CASSSNRGPSYNEQFF. The CDR3, as DNA: TGTGCCAGCAGTTCCAACAGGGGACCCTCCTACAATGAGCAGTTCTTC.

V gene TRBV25-1 combines with J gene TRBJ1-2; 9 bases align to TRBD1. Germline CDR1 reads MGHDK; CDR2 reads SYGVNS. CDR3 length: 13 residues. The ends lost 3 bases at V and 6 bases at J; junction bases unmatched: 2. CDR3 loop: CASSEGTGNGYTF. Written as DNA, the CDR3 is TGTGCCAGCAGTGAGGGGACAGGGAATGGCTACACCTTC.

The chain recombines TRBV29-1 with TRBJ2-2; D is undetermined. V shed 5 bases and J shed 3 bases, with 7 bases lying between them. Germline values: CDR1 SQVTM, CDR2 ANQGSEA. This CDR3 has 12 amino acids. In nucleotides, the CDR3 is TGCAGCGTTTTTTGGGACACCGGGGAGCTGTTTTTT. Residues: CSVFWDTGELFF.

V usage is TRBV2 and J usage is TRBJ1-2, with D perhaps matching TRBD1 (6 bases). The length of the CDR3 is 17 residues. V gave up 3 bases and J gave up 2 bases, with 19 bases separating them. CDR1 and CDR2 from the germline V gene are SNHLY and FYNNEI. CDR3 DNA sequence: TGTGCCAGCAGTGATGGGAGCAGGGGAGGTCCCAACTATGGCTACACCTTC. Protein sequence: CASSDGSRGGPNYGYTF. Drawing the rest from reference TRBV2 and TRBJ1-2, the complete variable domain is EPEVTQTPSHQVTQMGQEVILRCVPISNHLYFYWYRQILGQKVEFLVSFYNNEISEKSEIFDDQFSVERPDGSNFTLKIRSTKLEDSAMYFCASSDGSRGGPNYGYTFGSGTRLTVV.

V is TRBV18 and J is TRBJ2-1, with 10 bases fitting TRBD1. Germline V gene sequence: CDR1 KGHSH, CDR2 LQKENI. The CDR3 runs to 14 residues. V shed 6 bases, J shed 8 bases, and the junction held 7 bases outside the gene matches. The CDR3 is CASSPTGGIDEQFF. The CDR3 DNA sequence: TGTGCCAGCTCTCCGACAGGGGGCATCGATGAGCAGTTCTTC.

The genes are TRBV6-1 and TRBJ1-3; D uncertain. Trimming removed 7 bases from V and 0 bases from J, with 13 bases in between. This CDR3 has 15 amino acids. The germline V gene encodes CDR1 MNHNS and CDR2 SASEGT. Here the CDR3 DNA reads TGTGCCAGCATCGAAAGTCCTAGCTCTGGAAACACCATATATTTT. Protein: CASIESPSSGNTIYF.

The chain couples TRBV7-2 to TRBJ2-7, with D perhaps matching TRBD1 or TRBD2 (5 bases each). This CDR3 has 13 amino acids. Trimming stripped 7 bases from V and 2 bases from J, with 12 bases between. Germline assignment: CDR1 SGHTA and CDR2 FQGNSA. The CDR3 region is CASTLRGPYEQYF. DNA for the CDR3: TGTGCCAGCACCCTACGGGGCCCCTACGAGCAGTACTTC.

This rearrangement joins TRBV7-6 to TRBJ1-1, with D possibly being TRBD1 (5 bases). CDR1 and CDR2 from the germline V gene are SGHVS and FNYEAQ. Trimming left V 1 base short and J 5 bases short, with 8 bases between. This CDR3 contains 13 residues. The CDR3: CASSLGGWTEAFF. The CDR3 coding sequence is TGTGCCAGCAGCTTAGGGGGGTGGACTGAAGCTTTCTTT.

The V gene is TRBV27, the J gene TRBJ1-4, with D possibly TRBD1 on 6 matching bases. Germline V CDR1 and CDR2: MNHEY, SMNVEV (reference sequence). With 4 bases removed from V and 8 bases from J, the gap between germline ends came to 20 bases. This CDR3 is built from 16 residues. The CDR3 DNA reads TGTGCCAGCAGTTACAGGACAGCCCTCGGGGAGGAAAAACTGTTTTTT. It encodes CASSYRTALGEEKLFF.

The V and J genes are TRBV18 and TRBJ2-7; the match to TRBD1 covers 11 bases. The CDR3 is made up of 17 amino acids. In germline, CDR1 is KGHSH, CDR2 LQKENI. V dropped 3 bases and J dropped 4; count of bases not matched to a gene: 11. The chain's CDR3 is CASSPTRTGGAMYEQYF. CDR3 bases: TGTGCCAGCTCACCTACCCGGACAGGGGGCGCGATGTACGAGCAGTACTTC. Variable domain in full (rest from reference TRBV18 and TRBJ2-7): NAGVMQNPRHLVRRRGQEARLRCSPMKGHSHVYWYRQLPEEGLKFMVYLQKENIIDESGMPKERFSAEFPKEGPSILRIQQVVRGDSAAYFCASSPTRTGGAMYEQYFGPGTRLTVT.

The chain recombines TRBV7-9 with TRBJ2-7; 9 positions agree with TRBD1. Germline V gene data show CDR1 as SEHNR and CDR2 as FQNEAQ (reference sequence). The CDR3 totals 16 residues. V gave up 5 bases and J gave up 4 bases; unmatched junction bases: 12. The CDR3 DNA is TGTGCCAGCAGCCCCCCCTCGGGACAGGGCATTTACGAGCAGTACTTC. This sequence encodes CASSPPSGQGIYEQYF.

About this clone itself: This same CDR3 is encoded by further DNA sequences in the sample. V usage is TRBV9 and J usage is TRBJ2-7, with D perhaps given as TRBD1 or TRBD2 (5 bases each). Trimming stripped 0 bases from V and 6 bases from J, with 10 bases between. The germline V gene has CDR1 SGDLS and CDR2 YYNGEE. The CDR3 sequence is 13 residues long. The CDR3, as DNA: TGTGCCAGCAGCGTAGGGGGGTTGAGCGAGCAGTACTTC. It is translated as CASSVGGLSEQYF.

The J gene is TRBJ1-1, the V gene TRBV30, with 7 bases that match TRBD1. Germline lookup yields CDR1 GTSNPN and CDR2 SVGIG (reference sequence). The CDR3 spans 12 residues. Trimming at V came to 5 bases and at J to 1 base, leaving 1 base not matched to a gene. CDR3 sequence: CAWAGGNTEAFF. CDR3 bases: TGTGCCTGGGCAGGGGGGAACACTGAAGCTTTCTTT.

The rearrangement uses TRBV18 and TRBJ1-2, with D possibly being TRBD1 (6 bases). The CDR3 runs to 16 residues. Trimming removed 6 bases at V and 5 bases at J, with 22 bases between. Germline loops: CDR1 KGHSH, CDR2 LQKENI. The CDR3 region is CASSTGVLDRLYGYTF. Here the CDR3 DNA reads TGTGCCAGCTCCACTGGAGTTTTAGACAGGCTATATGGCTACACCTTC.

This clone was detected only a few times. The chain is built from TRBV7-9 and TRBJ1-5; no clear D. V was trimmed by 7 bases and J by 5 bases, leaving 9 bases between them. Germline V gene lookup returns CDR1 SEHNR and CDR2 FQNEAQ (reference sequence). This CDR3 is built from 12 residues. CDR3 in DNA: TGTGCCAGCACCTCCCTTGATCAGCCCCAGCATTTT. Its protein product is CASTSLDQPQHF.